This T cell receptor beta chain emerged from a study of cytotoxic CD8 clonotypes in ibrutinib-treated CLL. Depths of 1 in 200,000 to 1 in 1 million T cells were the sequencing target. Sequencing was performed with immunoSEQ multiplex PCR; in TCRdb, only in-frame clones are kept and a portion is missing. In the table there are 300,000 to 350,000 clones, roughly 79% of which are singletons. From cryopreserved PBMCs came roughly 1.8 micrograms of genomic DNA used for TCR beta libraries. In germline, CDR1 is MNHNS, CDR2 SASEGT. The CDR3 loop spans 13 amino acids. Trimming removed 6 bases at V and 8 bases at J, with 16 bases between. Study observations and caveats: Sustained-remission and progressing patients were not sampled at matched times. Circulating CD8+ T-cell counts were tracked by baseline clonality, which exceeded that of age-matched healthy donors.

Concerning this clone: Its target is not known.

V and J are TRBV6-1 and TRBJ1-2; the D gene is possibly TRBD1 (5 bases). This sequence was found in a human donor with chronic lymphocytic leukemia. The specimen was PBMCs, collected before ibrutinib treatment. This chain's CDR3 is CASSPRGRKGYTF. The CDR3 region has the DNA TGTGCCAGCAGCCCCCGGGGCAGGAAGGGCTACACCTTC.